The 7 T cell receptor beta chains below come from one sample, sequenced in a study of control samples from healthy donors and cancer patients. Assay used: immunoSEQ multiplex PCR; TCRdb lists only in-frame clones, some missing. The sample comprises tens of thousands of clones, 75% to 85% of which are singletons, and roughly 5.5% rests with the top ten. Sequenced input: blood. The receptors originated from a man aged 40-55 years in good health.

This clone was seen a few times. The rearrangement joins TRBV9 to TRBJ1-5, with D perhaps TRBD1 (5 bases). CDR1 is SGDLS and CDR2 is YYNGEE in the germline V gene. The CDR3 contains 13 residues. The ends were cut back, 2 bases at V and 6 bases at J, with 9 bases in the middle. CDR3 sequence (DNA): TGTGCCAGCAGCGTTGGAGGGGTTCAGCCCCAGCATTTT. This sequence encodes CASSVGGVQPQHF.

This clone was recorded only once. The chain couples TRBV6-5 to TRBJ2-1, with D perhaps TRBD2 (6 bases). Trimming removed 6 bases from V and 4 bases from J, with 10 bases in between. This CDR3 has 13 amino acids. Germline V CDR1 and CDR2: MNHEY, SVGAGI. CDR3: CASRVAEYNEQFF. The CDR3 DNA follows: TGTGCCAGCAGAGTAGCGGAATACAATGAGCAGTTCTTC.

This chain links TRBV30 with TRBJ1-1; no clear D. This CDR3 comprises 15 residues. CDR1 is GTSNPN, CDR2 SVGIG, per germline (reference sequence). V gave up 2 bases and J gave up 1 base, with 14 bases separating them. CDR3 sequence (DNA): TGTGCCTGGAGTTATGGCGACTGGACGAACACTGAAGCTTTCTTT. Protein product: CAWSYGDWTNTEAFF.

This chain uses TRBV5-1 with TRBJ2-7; 10 bases are a match to TRBD2. V dropped 0 bases and J dropped 5; count of bases not matched to a gene: 8. The germline V gene encodes CDR1 SGHRS and CDR2 YFSETQ. The CDR3 contains 16 residues. The DNA for the CDR3 is TGCGCCAGCAGCTTGGCTCCTAGCGGGAGTGTCAACGAGCAGTACTTC. It specifies CASSLAPSGSVNEQYF. Full variable domain (rest looked up from reference TRBV5-1 and TRBJ2-7): KAGVTQTPRYLIKTRGQQVTLSCSPISGHRSVSWYQQTPGQGLQFLFEYFSETQRNKGNFPGRFSGRQFSNSRSEMNVSTLELGDSALYLCASSLAPSGSVNEQYFGPGTRLTVT.

The chain links TRBV9 to TRBJ1-6; D is unresolved. The CDR3 has 16 residues. CDR1 is SGDLS, CDR2 YYNGEE, per germline. V was clipped by 0 bases and J by 6 bases, with 13 bases between them. The CDR3 coding sequence is TGTGCCAGCAGCGTAGCGGGTCAGTTTGGTAATTCACCCCTCCACTTT. Its protein is CASSVAGQFGNSPLHF.

This rearrangement joins TRBV6-5 to TRBJ2-1; D may correspond to TRBD1 or TRBD2 (6 bases each). Deletions cut 2 bases from V and 7 bases from J, with 18 bases between. The CDR3 has 16 residues. CDR1 is MNHEY, CDR2 SVGAGI, per germline. The CDR3 bases are TGTGCCAGCAGTTACCTCGGTAGGGGGGCAGGGAATGAGCAGTTCTTC. This encodes CASSYLGRGAGNEQFF.

CDR3 nucleotide sequence: TGTGCCAGCAGACCAAGCGGGAGCGGTACGCAGTATTTT. Translated: CASRPSGSGTQYF. The chain is built from TRBV12-3 or TRBV12-4 and TRBJ2-3, with 8 bases fitting TRBD2. Germline trimming cut 6 bases from V and 8 bases from J; bases unmatched to any gene: 7. The CDR3 runs 13 residues.